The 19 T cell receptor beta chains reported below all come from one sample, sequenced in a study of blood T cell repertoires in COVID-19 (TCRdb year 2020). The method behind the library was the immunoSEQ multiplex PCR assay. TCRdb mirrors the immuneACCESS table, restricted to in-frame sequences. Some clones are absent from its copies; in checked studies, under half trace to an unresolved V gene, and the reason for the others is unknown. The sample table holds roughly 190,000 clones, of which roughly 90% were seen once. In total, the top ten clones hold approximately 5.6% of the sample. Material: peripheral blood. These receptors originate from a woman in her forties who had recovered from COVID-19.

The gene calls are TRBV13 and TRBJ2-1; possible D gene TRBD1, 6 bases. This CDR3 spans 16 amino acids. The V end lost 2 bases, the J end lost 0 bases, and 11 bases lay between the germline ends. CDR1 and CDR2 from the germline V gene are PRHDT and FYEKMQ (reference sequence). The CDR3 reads CASSLRGTSSYNEQFF. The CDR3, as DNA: TGTGCCAGCAGCTTAAGGGGGACGAGCTCCTACAATGAGCAGTTCTTC. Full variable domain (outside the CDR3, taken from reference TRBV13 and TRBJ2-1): AAGVIQSPRHLIKEKRETATLKCYPIPRHDTVYWYQQGPGQDPQFLISFYEKMQSDKGSIPDRFSAQQFSDYHSELNMSSLELGDSALYFCASSLRGTSSYNEQFFGPGTRLTVL.

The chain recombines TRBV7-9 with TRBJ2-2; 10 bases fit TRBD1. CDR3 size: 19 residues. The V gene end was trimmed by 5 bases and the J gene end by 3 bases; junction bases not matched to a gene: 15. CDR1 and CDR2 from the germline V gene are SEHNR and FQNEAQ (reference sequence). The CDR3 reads CASSAPTADRGRDTGELFF. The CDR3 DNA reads TGTGCCAGCAGCGCCCCGACGGCTGACAGGGGGCGCGACACCGGGGAGCTGTTTTTT. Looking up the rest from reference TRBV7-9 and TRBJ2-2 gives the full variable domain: DTGVSQNPRHKITKRGQNVTFRCDPISEHNRLYWYRQTLGQGPEFLTYFQNEAQLEKSRLLSDRFSAERPKGSFSTLEIQRTEQGDSAMYLCASSAPTADRGRDTGELFFGEGSRLTVL.

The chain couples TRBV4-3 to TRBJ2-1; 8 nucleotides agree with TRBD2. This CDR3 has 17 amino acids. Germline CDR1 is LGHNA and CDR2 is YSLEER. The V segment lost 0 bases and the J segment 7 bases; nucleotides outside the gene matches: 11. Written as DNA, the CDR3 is TGCGCCAGCAGCCAAGAAGGCATGGCGGGACTAGGAAATGAGCAGTTCTTC. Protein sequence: CASSQEGMAGLGNEQFF.

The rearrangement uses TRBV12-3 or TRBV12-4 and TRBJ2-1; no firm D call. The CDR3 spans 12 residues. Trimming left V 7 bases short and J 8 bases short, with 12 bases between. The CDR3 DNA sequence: TGTGCCAGCACCGTTGCGCCGTATGAGCAGTTCTTC. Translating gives CASTVAPYEQFF.

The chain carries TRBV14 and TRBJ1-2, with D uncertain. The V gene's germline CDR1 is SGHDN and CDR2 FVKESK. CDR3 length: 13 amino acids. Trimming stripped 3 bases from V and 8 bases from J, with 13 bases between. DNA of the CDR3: TGTGCCAGCAGCCAGGTAGTCGGAGCCGGCTACACCTTC. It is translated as CASSQVVGAGYTF. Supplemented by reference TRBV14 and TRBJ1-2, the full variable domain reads EAGVTQFPSHSVIEKGQTVTLRCDPISGHDNLYWYRRVMGKEIKFLLHFVKESKQDESGMPNNRFLAERTGGTYSTLKVQPAELEDSGVYFCASSQVVGAGYTFGSGTRLTVV.

CDR3 residues: CASSPKAGGPYEQYF. The CDR3 region has the DNA TGTGCCAGCAGTCCCAAAGCGGGAGGGCCCTACGAGCAGTACTTC. V is TRBV27 and J is TRBJ2-7, with 10 nucleotides matching TRBD2. Losses at the gene ends were 5 bases for V and 2 bases for J; bases not matched to a gene: 6. The CDR3 is 15 residues long. CDR1 is MNHEY and CDR2 is SMNVEV in the germline V gene (reference sequence).

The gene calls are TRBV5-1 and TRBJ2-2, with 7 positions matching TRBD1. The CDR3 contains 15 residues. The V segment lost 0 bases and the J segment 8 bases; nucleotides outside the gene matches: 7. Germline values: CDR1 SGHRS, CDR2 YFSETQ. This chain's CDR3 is CASSLAGTVTGELFF. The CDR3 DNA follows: TGCGCCAGCAGCTTGGCCGGGACAGTGACAGGGGAGCTGTTTTTT. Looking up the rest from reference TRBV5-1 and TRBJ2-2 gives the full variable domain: KAGVTQTPRYLIKTRGQQVTLSCSPISGHRSVSWYQQTPGQGLQFLFEYFSETQRNKGNFPGRFSGRQFSNSRSEMNVSTLELGDSALYLCASSLAGTVTGELFFGEGSRLTVL.

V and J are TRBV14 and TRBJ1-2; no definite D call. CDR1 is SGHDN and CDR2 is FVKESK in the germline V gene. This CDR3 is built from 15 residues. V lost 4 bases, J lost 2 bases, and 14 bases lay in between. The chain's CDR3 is CASSRFGFFNYGYTF. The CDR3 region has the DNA TGTGCCAGCAGCCGTTTCGGGTTTTTCAACTATGGCTACACCTTC.

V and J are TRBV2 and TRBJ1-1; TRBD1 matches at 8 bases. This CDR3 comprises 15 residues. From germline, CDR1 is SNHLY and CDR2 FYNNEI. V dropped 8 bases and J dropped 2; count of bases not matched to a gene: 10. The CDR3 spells CASSQQGGRNTEAFF. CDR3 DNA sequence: TGTGCCAGCTCCCAACAGGGGGGGCGAAACACTGAAGCTTTCTTT.

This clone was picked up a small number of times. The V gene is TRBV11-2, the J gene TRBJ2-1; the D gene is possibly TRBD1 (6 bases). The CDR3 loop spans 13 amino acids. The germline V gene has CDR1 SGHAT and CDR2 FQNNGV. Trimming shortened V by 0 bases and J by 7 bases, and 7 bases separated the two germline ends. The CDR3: CASSLDQGNEQFF. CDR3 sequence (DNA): TGTGCCAGCAGCTTAGATCAGGGGAATGAGCAGTTCTTC.

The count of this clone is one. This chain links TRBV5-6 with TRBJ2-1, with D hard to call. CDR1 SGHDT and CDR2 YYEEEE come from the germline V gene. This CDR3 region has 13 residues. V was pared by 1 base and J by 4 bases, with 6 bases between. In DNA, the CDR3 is TGTGCCAGCAGCTTGCCTAATTACAATGAGCAGTTCTTC. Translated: CASSLPNYNEQFF.

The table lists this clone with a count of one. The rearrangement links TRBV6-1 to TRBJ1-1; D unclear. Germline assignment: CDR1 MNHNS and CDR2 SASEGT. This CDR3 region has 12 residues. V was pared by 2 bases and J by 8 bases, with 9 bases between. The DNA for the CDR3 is TGTGCCAGCAGTGAACTTTGGCAGGAAGCTTTCTTT. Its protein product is CASSELWQEAFF.

The CDR3 spells CASSFRQVLRNQPQHF. CDR3 bases: TGTGCCAGCAGTTTCCGACAGGTCCTCCGCAATCAGCCCCAGCATTTT. V and J are TRBV28 and TRBJ1-5; D is perhaps TRBD1 (6 bases). Germline-derived CDR1 and CDR2 are MDHEN and SYDVKM. The CDR3 runs 16 residues. With 3 bases removed from V and 2 bases from J, the gap between germline ends came to 14 bases. Supplemented by reference TRBV28 and TRBJ1-5, the full variable domain reads DVKVTQSSRYLVKRTGEKVFLECVQDMDHENMFWYRQDPGLGLRLIYFSYDVKMKEKGDIPEGYSVSREKKERFSLILESASTNQTSMYLCASSFRQVLRNQPQHFGDGTRLSIL.

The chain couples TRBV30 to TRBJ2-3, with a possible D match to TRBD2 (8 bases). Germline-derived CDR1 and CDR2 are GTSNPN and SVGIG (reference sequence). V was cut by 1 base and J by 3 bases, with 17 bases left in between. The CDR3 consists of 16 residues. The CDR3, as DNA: TGTGCCTGGAGTGCCGGGACAGCGGGAGTAACAGATACGCAGTATTTT. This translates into CAWSAGTAGVTDTQYF.

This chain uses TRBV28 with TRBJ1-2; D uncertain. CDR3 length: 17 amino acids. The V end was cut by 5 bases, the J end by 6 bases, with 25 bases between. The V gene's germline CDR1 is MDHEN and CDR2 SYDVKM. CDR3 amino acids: CASSPPEPNRGGDGYTF. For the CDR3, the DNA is TGTGCCAGCAGTCCCCCTGAGCCCAATCGGGGTGGGGATGGCTACACCTTC.

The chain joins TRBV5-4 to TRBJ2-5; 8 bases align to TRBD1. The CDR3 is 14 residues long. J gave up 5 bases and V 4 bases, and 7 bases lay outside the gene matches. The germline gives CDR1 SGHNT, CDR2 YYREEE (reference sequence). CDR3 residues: CASSLQGGEETQYF. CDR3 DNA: TGTGCCAGCAGCCTACAGGGGGGAGAGGAGACCCAGTACTTC.

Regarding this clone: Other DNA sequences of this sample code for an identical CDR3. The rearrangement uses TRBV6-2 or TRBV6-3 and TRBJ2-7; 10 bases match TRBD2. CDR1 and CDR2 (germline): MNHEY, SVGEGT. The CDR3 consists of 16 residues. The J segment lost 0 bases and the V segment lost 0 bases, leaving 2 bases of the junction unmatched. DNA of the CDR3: TGTGCCAGCAGTTACTCGCCTAGCGGGAGCTCCTACGAGCAGTACTTC. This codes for CASSYSPSGSSYEQYF.

CDR3 nucleotides: TGTGCCAGCAGGAAACTAGCGGGGATCAACAATGAGCAGTTCTTC. Amino acid sequence: CASRKLAGINNEQFF. The chain joins TRBV7-2 to TRBJ2-1; TRBD2 agrees at 10 bases. Germline values: CDR1 SGHTA, CDR2 FQGNSA. This CDR3 has 15 residues. V lost 6 bases to trimming and J lost 5 bases; unmatched junction nucleotides: 7.

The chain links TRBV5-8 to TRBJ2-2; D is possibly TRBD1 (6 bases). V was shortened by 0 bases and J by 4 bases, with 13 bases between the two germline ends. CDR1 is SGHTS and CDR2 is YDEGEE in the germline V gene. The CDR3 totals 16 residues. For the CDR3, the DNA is TGTGCCAGCAGCTTGGGGACAGACCCGAGCACCGGGGAGCTGTTTTTT. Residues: CASSLGTDPSTGELFF. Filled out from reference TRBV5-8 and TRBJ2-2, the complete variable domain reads EAGVTQSPTHLIKTRGQQATLRCSPISGHTSVYWYQQALGLGLQFLLWYDEGEERNRGNFPPRFSGRQFPNYSSELNVNALELEDSALYLCASSLGTDPSTGELFFGEGSRLTVL.